Presented here are 13 T cell receptor beta chains from one specimen sequenced in a study of blood T cell repertoires in COVID-19. The assay was immunoSEQ multiplex PCR, and TCRdb's table has in-frame clones only and misses some. This sample has about 330,000 clones; roughly 90% occur once, and the top ten carry around 18%. The source material was PBMCs or T cells enriched from blood (not recorded which). The receptor source for this set is a woman in her twenties or thirties who had recovered from COVID-19.

This sequence joins TRBV10-3 and TRBJ1-1, with D possibly matching TRBD1 (6 bases). Germline CDR1 is ENHRY and CDR2 is SYGVKD. V lost 0 bases and J 5 bases, leaving 13 bases between the germline ends. This CDR3 comprises 15 residues. CDR3 in amino acids: CAISESDRRGTEAFF. The CDR3 coding sequence is TGTGCCATCAGTGAGTCGGACAGAAGGGGGACTGAAGCTTTCTTT.

The chain couples TRBV5-1 to TRBJ1-2, with D possibly TRBD1 on 6 matching bases. CDR1 SGHRS and CDR2 YFSETQ come from the germline V gene. CDR3 length: 15 residues. The V gene lost 1 base and the J gene lost 2 bases, with 12 bases spanning the gap. DNA of the CDR3: TGCGCCAGCAGCTTGACCACTGGACAGAACTATGGCTACACCTTC. It yields the protein CASSLTTGQNYGYTF.

The chain combines TRBV11-3 with TRBJ1-1, with D hard to call. V was shortened by 3 bases and J by 3 bases, with 8 bases between the two germline ends. The CDR3 sequence is 13 residues long. CDR1 is SGHNT and CDR2 is YENEEA in the germline V gene. The CDR3 region has the DNA TGTGCCAGCAGCTTCAATCAGGACACTGAAGCTTTCTTT. Translating gives CASSFNQDTEAFF.

The chain joins TRBV5-4 to TRBJ1-2; D remains ambiguous. V lost 4 bases and J lost 2, with 15 bases in between. This CDR3 has 15 amino acids. Germline CDR1 is SGHNT and CDR2 is YYREEE (reference sequence). The CDR3 here is CASSSRPGANYGYTF. CDR3 DNA sequence: TGTGCCAGCAGCAGCCGTCCGGGTGCGAACTATGGCTACACCTTC.

This chain joins TRBV27 and TRBJ1-6; perhaps TRBD1 as D (5 bases). This CDR3 region has 18 residues. The germline V and J ends were trimmed by 0 bases and 1 base, with 13 bases remaining between them. Germline V gene data show CDR1 as MNHEY and CDR2 as SMNVEV (reference sequence). The chain's CDR3 is CASSLSGRVRSYNSPLHF. The CDR3 coding sequence is TGTGCCAGCAGTTTATCGGGCAGGGTTAGATCCTATAATTCACCCCTCCACTTT.

The V and J genes are TRBV5-8 and TRBJ2-1; unclear D gene. V was trimmed by 0 bases and J by 4 bases, leaving 20 bases between them. The germline CDR1 and CDR2 sequences are SGHTS and YDEGEE. The CDR3 consists of 18 residues. The CDR3 here is CASSLGRDTRYFYNEQFF. DNA for the CDR3: TGTGCCAGCAGCTTGGGTCGTGACACTCGCTACTTTTACAATGAGCAGTTCTTC.

The chain has TRBV2 and TRBJ2-3; 9 bases fit TRBD2. Losses at the gene ends were 8 bases for V and 1 base for J; bases not matched to a gene: 16. Germline CDR1 reads SNHLY; CDR2 reads FYNNEI. This CDR3 is built from 18 residues. The CDR3 bases are TGTGCCAGCGGGGCTAGCGGGATCGGGGGTCTGGGCACAGATACGCAGTATTTT. Protein sequence: CASGASGIGGLGTDTQYF.

The table lists this clone with a few counts. V is TRBV6-2 or TRBV6-3 and J is TRBJ2-7; D remains unclear. Per the germline V gene, CDR1 is MNHEY and CDR2 is SVGEGT. V lost 2 bases to trimming and J lost 7 bases, with 15 bases between them. This CDR3 comprises 14 residues. The CDR3 sequence: CASSYRPLEVEQYF. The CDR3 DNA is TGTGCCAGCAGTTACCGCCCCTTAGAGGTGGAGCAGTACTTC.

The chain couples TRBV28 to TRBJ2-7; tentative D call: TRBD2 (6 bases). Germline V gene data show CDR1 as MDHEN and CDR2 as SYDVKM. The CDR3 spans 12 residues. Trimming left V 7 bases short and J 3 bases short, with 10 bases between. CDR3 DNA: TGTGCCAGCATGGGAGGCCTCTACGAGCAGTACTTC. Translating gives CASMGGLYEQYF.

The rearrangement joins TRBV2 to TRBJ1-1; D might be TRBD1 (5 bases). The CDR3 sequence is 14 residues long. Trimming removed 7 bases at V and 5 bases at J, with 17 bases between. Germline-derived CDR1 and CDR2 are SNHLY and FYNNEI. DNA for the CDR3: TGTGCCAGCACGGACGCCCGGGGGGGGACTGAAGCTTTCTTT. Amino acid sequence: CASTDARGGTEAFF.

This clone was detected once. This CDR3 reads CADHESTGEPGNTIYF. For the CDR3, the DNA is TGTGCCGACCACGAATCGACAGGGGAGCCTGGAAACACCATATATTTT. This chain connects TRBV25-1 to TRBJ1-3; 8 nucleotides agree with TRBD1. The V segment lost 11 bases and the J segment 2 bases; nucleotides outside the gene matches: 14. Germline CDR1 MGHDK, CDR2 SYGVNS. This CDR3 has 16 residues. The variable domain in full, with the rest retrieved from reference TRBV25-1 and TRBJ1-3, is EADIYQTPRYLVIGTGKKITLECSQTMGHDKMYWYQQDPGMELHLIHYSYGVNSTEKGDLSSESTVSRIRTEHFPLTLESARPSHTSQYLCADHESTGEPGNTIYFGEGSWLTVV.

This rearrangement joins TRBV7-9 to TRBJ2-7, with D possibly being TRBD2 (6 bases). The germline gives CDR1 SEHNR, CDR2 FQNEAQ (reference sequence). Trimming took 5 bases from V and 0 from J, leaving 17 bases between them. The CDR3 totals 16 residues. This CDR3 is CASSPSGLGGSYEQYF. CDR3 sequence (DNA): TGTGCCAGCAGCCCCTCCGGGCTCGGGGGCTCCTACGAGCAGTACTTC.

V gene TRBV10-3 combines with J gene TRBJ2-3; 10 bases align to TRBD1. The ends lost 10 bases at V and 3 bases at J; junction bases unmatched: 4. The germline CDR1 and CDR2 sequences are ENHRY and SYGVKD. There are 13 residues in the CDR3. Written as DNA, the CDR3 is TGTGCCAACAAGGGACAGGGGACAGATACGCAGTATTTT. Protein sequence: CANKGQGTDTQYF.